Sequencing of this T cell receptor beta chain was carried out in a study of long-term antiretroviral therapy in people with HIV. Note on this clone: Antigen unknown.

Study-level findings and limits: All time points showed a repertoire dominated by clones expanded before ART. Absence of data on ART adherence, viral resistance or therapy changes was noted.

V lost 4 bases and J 5 bases, leaving 14 bases between the germline ends. The CDR3 runs to 14 residues. In germline, CDR1 is MGHRA, CDR2 YSYEKL. At the survey level, the v3.0 immunoSEQ assay was run. Sequencing used immunoSEQ multiplex PCR; TCRdb keeps in-frame clones, though not all of them. The sample records roughly 20,000 clones, around 76% being singletons. The clonotype originates from a woman aged 40 to 49 with HIV. Sequences were derived from unsorted PBMCs, sampled less than 1.8 years before starting antiretroviral therapy. The chain has TRBV4-1 and TRBJ2-5; tentative D call: TRBD2 (5 bases). The CDR3 DNA sequence: TGCGCCAGCAGCCTACCGGGGAATCCGGAGACCCAGTACTTC. It yields the protein CASSLPGNPETQYF.